This T cell receptor (beta chain) was recovered during a study of blood T cell repertoires in COVID-19. This CDR3 is built from 16 residues. Germline V lookup: CDR1 LGHNA, CDR2 YNFKEQ. The V gene end was trimmed by 4 bases and the J gene end by 7 bases; junction bases not matched to a gene: 9. Libraries were prepared by immunoSEQ multiplex PCR; TCRdb keeps only in-frame clonotypes and omits some of them. The sample contains over 200,000 clones, about 88% of which appear only once. The sequenced sample was peripheral blood. The TCR comes from a woman in her fifties or sixties with acute or convalescent COVID-19. V usage is TRBV4-2 and J usage is TRBJ1-4; 10 nucleotides align to TRBD1. CDR3 nucleotide sequence: TGTGCCAGCAGCCCCCTACTAGGACAGGGGGGTGAAAAACTGTTTTTT. Translating gives CASSPLLGQGGEKLFF.